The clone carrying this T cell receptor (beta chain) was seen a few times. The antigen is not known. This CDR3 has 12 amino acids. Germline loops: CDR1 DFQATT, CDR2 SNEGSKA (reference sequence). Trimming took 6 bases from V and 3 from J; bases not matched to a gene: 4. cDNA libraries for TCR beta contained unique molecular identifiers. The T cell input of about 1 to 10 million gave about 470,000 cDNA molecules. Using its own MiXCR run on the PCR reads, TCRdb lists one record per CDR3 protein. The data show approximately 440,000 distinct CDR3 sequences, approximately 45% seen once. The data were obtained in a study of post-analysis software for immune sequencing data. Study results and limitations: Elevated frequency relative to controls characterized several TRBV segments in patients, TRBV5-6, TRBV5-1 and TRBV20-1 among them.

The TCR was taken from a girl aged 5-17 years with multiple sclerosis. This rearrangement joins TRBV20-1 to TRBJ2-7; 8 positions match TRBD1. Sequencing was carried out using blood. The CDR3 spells CSAGQGDYEQYF. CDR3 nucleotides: TGCAGTGCCGGACAGGGCGACTACGAGCAGTACTTC.